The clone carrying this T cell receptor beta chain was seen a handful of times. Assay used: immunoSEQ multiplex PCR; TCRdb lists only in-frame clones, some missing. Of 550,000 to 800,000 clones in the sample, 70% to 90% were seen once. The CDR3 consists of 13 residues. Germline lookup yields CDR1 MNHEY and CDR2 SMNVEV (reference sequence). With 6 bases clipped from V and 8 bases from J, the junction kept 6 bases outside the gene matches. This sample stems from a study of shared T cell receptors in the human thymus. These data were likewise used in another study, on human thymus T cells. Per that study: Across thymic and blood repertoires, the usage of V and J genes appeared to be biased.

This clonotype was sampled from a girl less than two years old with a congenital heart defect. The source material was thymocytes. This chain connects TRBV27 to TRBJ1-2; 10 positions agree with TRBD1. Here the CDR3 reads CASSDRGLRGYTF. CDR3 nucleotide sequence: TGTGCCAGCAGCGACAGGGGGCTACGGGGCTACACCTTC.